These 23 T cell receptor beta chains came from one sample sequenced in a study of blood T cell repertoires in COVID-19 (TCRdb year 2020). The library was made by the immunoSEQ multiplex PCR assay. In TCRdb, the immuneACCESS table is reduced to in-frame sequences with V and J assigned. These tables do not hold every clone; where another copy was compared, an unresolved V gene accounts for under half, and the others remain unexplained. The sample table contains about 110,000 clones; only one count was recorded for about 85% of them. 4% to 4.5% of the sample belongs to the ten largest clones. The sequencing sample was made of peripheral blood. These TCRs come from a woman between 65 and 79 years old with acute or convalescent COVID-19.

This chain uses TRBV9 with TRBJ2-7; D not resolved. The germline CDR1 and CDR2 sequences are SGDLS and YYNGEE. This CDR3 region has 13 residues. Trimming pared 0 bases from V and 6 bases from J, leaving 10 bases between. The CDR3 coding sequence is TGTGCCAGCAGCGTAGGGGTAAGAGGCGAGCAGTACTTC. Translation gives CASSVGVRGEQYF.

The genes are TRBV7-9 and TRBJ2-2, with 10 bases fitting TRBD2. CDR1 is SEHNR, CDR2 FQNEAQ, per germline (reference sequence). V shed 0 bases and J 4 bases; nucleotides not matched to a gene: 11. This CDR3 region has 19 residues. DNA for the CDR3: TGTGCCAGCAGCTTAGCGCTACTGGTCGGGACTAGCGTCACCGGGGAGCTGTTTTTT. Protein product: CASSLALLVGTSVTGELFF. The variable domain in full, completed from reference TRBV7-9 and TRBJ2-2, reads DTGVSQNPRHKITKRGQNVTFRCDPISEHNRLYWYRQTLGQGPEFLTYFQNEAQLEKSRLLSDRFSAERPKGSFSTLEIQRTEQGDSAMYLCASSLALLVGTSVTGELFFGEGSRLTVL.

The V and J genes are TRBV2 and TRBJ1-6; D may be TRBD1 (6 bases). This CDR3 spans 15 amino acids. The germline CDR1 and CDR2 sequences are SNHLY and FYNNEI. Deletions cut 6 bases from V and 7 bases from J, with 16 bases between. This CDR3 reads CASREQAGANSPLHF. In DNA form, the CDR3 reads TGTGCCAGCAGGGAGCAGGCAGGGGCCAATTCACCCCTCCACTTT.

The CDR3 DNA is TGTGCCTCGCGGTCTAGCTCCTATAATTCACCCCTCCACTTT. It is translated as CASRSSSYNSPLHF. V gene TRBV19 combines with J gene TRBJ1-6; D call uncertain. V lost 11 bases and J 0 bases, leaving 11 bases between the germline ends. The CDR3 contains 14 residues. CDR1 is LNHDA and CDR2 is SQIVND in the germline V gene (reference sequence).

The rearrangement links TRBV18 to TRBJ1-1; 10 bases align to TRBD1. Germline assignment: CDR1 KGHSH and CDR2 LQKENI. CDR3 length equals 14 residues. The V and J ends lost 5 bases and 6 bases, in that order; junction bases with no gene match: 6. The CDR3 reads CASSTGQGTAEAFF. The CDR3 DNA is TGTGCCAGCTCAACGGGACAGGGGACCGCTGAAGCTTTCTTT.

V is TRBV27 and J is TRBJ2-3; 8 nucleotides align to TRBD2. The V gene end was trimmed by 5 bases and the J gene end by 1 base; junction bases not matched to a gene: 8. The CDR3 sequence is 16 residues long. CDR1 and CDR2 (germline): MNHEY, SMNVEV (reference sequence). The CDR3 reads CASSPELTSGTDTQYF. The CDR3 DNA follows: TGTGCCAGCAGTCCCGAATTGACTAGCGGCACAGATACGCAGTATTTT.

V gene TRBV9 combines with J gene TRBJ2-3, with D tentatively TRBD1 (5 bases). From germline, CDR1 is SGDLS and CDR2 YYNGEE. Trimming shortened V by 0 bases and J by 0 bases, and 8 bases separated the two germline ends. The CDR3 covers 15 residues. Here the CDR3 DNA reads TGTGCCAGCAGCGTAGGGGGCAGGAGCACAGATACGCAGTATTTT. It is translated as CASSVGGRSTDTQYF.

This chain links TRBV7-2 with TRBJ1-2; no definite D call. Looked up from germline, CDR1 is SGHTA and CDR2 is FQGNSA. The CDR3 extends over 13 amino acids. V was clipped by 1 base and J by 4 bases, with 7 bases between them. In DNA, the CDR3 is TGTGCCAGCAGCTTAGAGGCGGGCTATGGCTACACCTTC. Residues: CASSLEAGYGYTF.

The rearrangement joins TRBV7-9 to TRBJ1-6; 7 nucleotides match TRBD1. The CDR3 spans 16 residues. Germline V CDR1 and CDR2: SEHNR, FQNEAQ (reference sequence). Losses at the gene ends were 7 bases for V and 3 bases for J; bases not matched to a gene: 9. The CDR3 DNA sequence: TGTGCCAGCACCAAACTCCGGGACAGCTATAATTCACCCCTCCACTTT. It specifies CASTKLRDSYNSPLHF.

As concerns this clone: The sample has other DNA sequences that encode this CDR3 too. The genes are TRBV6-2 or TRBV6-3 and TRBJ1-1; D not resolved. The length of the CDR3 is 17 residues. Trimming cost V 2 bases and J 1 base, with 17 bases left between them. The germline gives CDR1 MNHEY, CDR2 SVGEGT. For the CDR3, the DNA is TGTGCCAGCAGTTACGCGCGGGCAGTTGCATCGAACACTGAAGCTTTCTTT. Its protein is CASSYARAVASNTEAFF.

The genes are TRBV19 and TRBJ1-6; TRBD1 matches at 9 bases. The CDR3 contains 13 residues. Trimming cost V 9 bases and J 8 bases; bases outside gene matches: 5. Germline CDR1 LNHDA, CDR2 SQIVND (reference sequence). The CDR3 spells CASAGTGYSPLHF. In DNA, the CDR3 is TGTGCCAGCGCCGGGACAGGGTATTCACCCCTCCACTTT. The full variable domain, completed using reference TRBV19 and TRBJ1-6, is DGGITQSPKYLFRKEGQNVTLSCEQNLNHDAMYWYRQDPGQGLRLIYYSQIVNDFQKGDIAEGYSVSREKKESFPLTVTSAQKNPTAFYLCASAGTGYSPLHFGNGTRLTVT.

The chain combines TRBV28 with TRBJ1-6; the D gene is possibly TRBD1 (5 bases). V lost 4 bases and J lost 7, with 14 bases in between. CDR1 MDHEN and CDR2 SYDVKM come from the germline V gene. This CDR3 comprises 15 residues. The CDR3 DNA reads as TGTGCCAGCAGTTCCCGACAGACCTTAAATTCACCCCTCCACTTT. This encodes CASSSRQTLNSPLHF. Filled out from reference TRBV28 and TRBJ1-6, the complete variable domain reads DVKVTQSSRYLVKRTGEKVFLECVQDMDHENMFWYRQDPGLGLRLIYFSYDVKMKEKGDIPEGYSVSREKKERFSLILESASTNQTSMYLCASSSRQTLNSPLHFGNGTRLTVT.

The rearrangement links TRBV7-9 to TRBJ1-2; D remains unclear. Germline V gene sequence: CDR1 SEHNR, CDR2 FQNEAQ (reference sequence). The CDR3 contains 16 residues. The V gene lost 3 bases and the J gene lost 8 bases, with 22 bases spanning the gap. The chain's CDR3 is CASSFLVSEGLEGYTF. CDR3 DNA sequence: TGTGCCAGCAGCTTCCTCGTTTCGGAGGGCCTAGAGGGCTACACCTTC.

This chain links TRBV7-2 with TRBJ1-5, with TRBD1 as a possible D gene (5 bases). Germline V gene data show CDR1 as SGHTA and CDR2 as FQGNSA. Deletions cut 10 bases from V and 0 bases from J, with 13 bases between. CDR3 length: 14 residues. The CDR3 protein is CATSSGGSNQPQHF. Here the CDR3 DNA reads TGTGCCACCTCCTCCGGGGGTAGCAATCAGCCCCAGCATTTT.

This clone was detected only once. The CDR3 reads CASSGTGGLGEKLFF. The CDR3 region has the DNA TGTGCCAGCTCCGGGACAGGGGGCTTAGGTGAAAAACTGTTTTTT. The genes are TRBV18 and TRBJ1-4, with 12 positions matching TRBD1. The CDR3 totals 15 residues. V was pared by 6 bases and J by 7 bases, with 6 bases of the junction left unmatched. From germline, CDR1 is KGHSH and CDR2 LQKENI.

This chain uses TRBV29-1 with TRBJ2-1, with D possibly matching TRBD1 (6 bases). CDR3 length equals 15 residues. CDR1 and CDR2 (germline): SQVTM, ANQGSEA. Trimming left V 3 bases short and J 4 bases short, with 16 bases between. CDR3 loop: CSVENRATGYNEQFF. The CDR3 DNA sequence: TGCAGCGTTGAGAACCGGGCCACAGGGTACAATGAGCAGTTCTTC.

The chain recombines TRBV28 with TRBJ1-4, with 10 nucleotides matching TRBD1. The V segment lost 6 bases and the J segment 8 bases; nucleotides outside the gene matches: 9. The V gene's germline CDR1 is MDHEN and CDR2 SYDVKM. The CDR3 is made up of 15 amino acids. Here the CDR3 reads CASSPRTGGREKLFF. As DNA, the CDR3 is TGTGCCAGCAGCCCCCGGACAGGGGGTAGGGAAAAACTGTTTTTT.

The chain links TRBV28 to TRBJ2-7; D uncertain. V shed 6 bases and J shed 1 base, with 16 bases lying between them. This CDR3 contains 15 residues. Germline lookup yields CDR1 MDHEN and CDR2 SYDVKM. The CDR3 here is CASSSEHLPSYEQYV. Here the CDR3 DNA reads TGTGCCAGCAGCTCCGAACACCTCCCTTCCTACGAGCAGTACGTC.

V and J are TRBV18 and TRBJ1-5, with 12 bases identical to TRBD1. CDR1 KGHSH and CDR2 LQKENI come from the germline V gene. Unmatched junction bases numbered 2, after V lost 5 bases and J lost 0 bases. The CDR3 extends over 16 amino acids. CDR3 residues: CASSGTGGYSNQPQHF. DNA for the CDR3: TGTGCCAGCTCAGGGACAGGGGGCTATAGCAATCAGCCCCAGCATTTT.

The chain has TRBV7-2 and TRBJ1-2, with 7 bases aligning to TRBD1. V lost 6 bases to trimming and J lost 7 bases; unmatched junction nucleotides: 5. CDR3 length: 12 amino acids. Germline values: CDR1 SGHTA, CDR2 FQGNSA. This chain's CDR3 is CASSAGGRGYTF. The CDR3 nucleotides read TGTGCCAGCAGTGCAGGGGGACGTGGCTACACCTTC.

The V gene is TRBV16, the J gene TRBJ1-4; the match to TRBD1 covers 8 bases. In germline, CDR1 is KGHSY, CDR2 FQNENV. The CDR3 has 16 amino acids. V gave up 2 bases and J gave up 10 bases; unmatched junction bases: 12. The CDR3 here is CASSQGQGIKKRKLFF. Written as DNA, the CDR3 is TGTGCCAGCAGCCAAGGACAGGGTATAAAAAAGAGAAAACTGTTTTTT. The full variable domain, with the rest looked up from reference TRBV16 and TRBJ1-4, is GEEVAQTPKHLVRGEGQKAKLYCAPIKGHSYVFWYQQVLKNEFKFLISFQNENVFDETGMPKERFSAKCLPNSPCSLEIQATKLEDSAVYFCASSQGQGIKKRKLFFGSGTQLSVL.

This clone was picked up one time. In DNA, the CDR3 is TGTGCCAGCAGGAGCGGGGGCAGGAGGACGGGTTACTATGGCTACACCTTC. Its translation is CASRSGGRRTGYYGYTF. The chain joins TRBV28 to TRBJ1-2; maybe TRBD1 (6 bases). Germline values: CDR1 MDHEN, CDR2 SYDVKM. This CDR3 is built from 17 residues. The ends were cut back, 6 bases at V and 3 bases at J, with 23 bases in the middle.

This chain uses TRBV7-2 with TRBJ2-5, with a possible D match to TRBD1 (5 bases). V lost 3 bases and J lost 1, with 9 bases in between. The germline gives CDR1 SGHTA, CDR2 FQGNSA. CDR3 length equals 14 residues. The DNA of the CDR3 is TGTGCCAGCAGCTTTACAGGTTTCCAAGAGACCCAGTACTTC. Translation gives CASSFTGFQETQYF.